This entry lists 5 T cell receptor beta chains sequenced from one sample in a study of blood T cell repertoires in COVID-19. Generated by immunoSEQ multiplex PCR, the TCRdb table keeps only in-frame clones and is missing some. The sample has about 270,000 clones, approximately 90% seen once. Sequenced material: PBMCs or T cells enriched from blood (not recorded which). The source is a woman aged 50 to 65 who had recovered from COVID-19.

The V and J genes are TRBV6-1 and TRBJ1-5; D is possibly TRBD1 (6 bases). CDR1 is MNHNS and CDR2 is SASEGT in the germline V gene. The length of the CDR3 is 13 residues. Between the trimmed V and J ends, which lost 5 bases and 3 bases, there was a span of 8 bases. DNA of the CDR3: TGTGCCAGCAGTAGGACAGTCAATCAGCCCCAGCATTTT. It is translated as CASSRTVNQPQHF.

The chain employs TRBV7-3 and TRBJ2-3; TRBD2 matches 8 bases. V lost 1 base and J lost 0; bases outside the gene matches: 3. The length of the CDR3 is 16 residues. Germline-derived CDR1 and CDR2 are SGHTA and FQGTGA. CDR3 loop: CASSLIAGLSTDTQYF. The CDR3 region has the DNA TGTGCCAGCAGCTTAATAGCGGGATTAAGCACAGATACGCAGTATTTT.

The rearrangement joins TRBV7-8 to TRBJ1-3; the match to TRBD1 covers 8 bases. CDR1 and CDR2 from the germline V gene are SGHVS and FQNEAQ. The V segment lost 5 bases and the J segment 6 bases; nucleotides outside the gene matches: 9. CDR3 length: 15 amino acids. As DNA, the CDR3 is TGTGCCAGCAGCCCCGGACAGGGTTTGAAAAACACCATATATTTT. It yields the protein CASSPGQGLKNTIYF. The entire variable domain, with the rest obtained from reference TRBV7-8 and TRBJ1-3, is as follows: GAGVSQSPRYKVAKRGQDVALRCDPISGHVSLFWYQQALGQGPEFLTYFQNEAQLDKSGLPSDRFFAERPEGSVSTLKIQRTQQEDSAVYLCASSPGQGLKNTIYFGEGSWLTVV.

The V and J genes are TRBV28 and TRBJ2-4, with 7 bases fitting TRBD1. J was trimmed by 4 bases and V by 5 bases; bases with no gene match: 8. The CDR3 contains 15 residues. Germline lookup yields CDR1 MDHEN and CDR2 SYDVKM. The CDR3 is CASSPPGQNKNIQYF. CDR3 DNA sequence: TGTGCCAGCAGTCCCCCGGGACAGAATAAAAACATTCAGTACTTC. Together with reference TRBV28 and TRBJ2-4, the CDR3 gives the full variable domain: DVKVTQSSRYLVKRTGEKVFLECVQDMDHENMFWYRQDPGLGLRLIYFSYDVKMKEKGDIPEGYSVSREKKERFSLILESASTNQTSMYLCASSPPGQNKNIQYFGAGTRLSVL.

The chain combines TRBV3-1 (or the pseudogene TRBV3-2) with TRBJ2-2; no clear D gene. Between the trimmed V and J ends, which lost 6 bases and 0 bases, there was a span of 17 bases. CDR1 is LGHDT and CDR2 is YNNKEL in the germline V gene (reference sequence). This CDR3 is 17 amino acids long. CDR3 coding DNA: TGTGCCAGCAGTCAGACGCTCAGACACGCGAACACCGGGGAGCTGTTTTTT. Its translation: CASSQTLRHANTGELFF.